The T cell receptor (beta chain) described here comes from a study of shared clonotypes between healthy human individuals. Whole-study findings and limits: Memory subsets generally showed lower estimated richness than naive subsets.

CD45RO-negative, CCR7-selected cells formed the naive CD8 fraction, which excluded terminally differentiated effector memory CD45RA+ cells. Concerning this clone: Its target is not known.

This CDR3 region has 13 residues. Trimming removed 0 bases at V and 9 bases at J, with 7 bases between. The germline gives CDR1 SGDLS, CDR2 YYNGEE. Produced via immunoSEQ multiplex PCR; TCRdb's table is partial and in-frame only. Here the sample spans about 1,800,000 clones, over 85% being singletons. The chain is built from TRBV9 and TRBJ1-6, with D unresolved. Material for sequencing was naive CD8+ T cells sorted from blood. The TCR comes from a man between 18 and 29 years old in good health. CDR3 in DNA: TGTGCCAGCAGCGTAGGGATCGGTTCACCCCTCCACTTT. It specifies CASSVGIGSPLHF.